The 12 T cell receptor beta chains below all came from one sample that was sequenced in a study of blood T cell repertoires in COVID-19. Assay: immunoSEQ multiplex PCR; the TCRdb copy retains only in-frame clones and omits some. The profile shows 250,000 to 300,000 clones, about 90% of them singletons. Sequencing was performed on PBMCs or T cells enriched from blood (not recorded which). Receptors were obtained from a woman between 50 and 59 years old who had been exposed to COVID-19.

This clone is a singleton in its sample. The V and J genes are TRBV11-3 and TRBJ2-5; TRBD2 is a possible D gene (5 bases). The germline gives CDR1 SGHNT, CDR2 YENEEA. The CDR3 is 15 amino acids. The V gene lost 0 bases and the J gene lost 9 bases, with 17 bases spanning the gap. CDR3 DNA: TGTGCCAGCAGCTTAGAAGGCGGGCCGGCTGTACCCCAGTACTTC. The encoded protein is CASSLEGGPAVPQYF.

The chain's CDR3 is CASSGDRTATDTQYF. The DNA of the CDR3 is TGTGCCAGCAGTGGGGACAGGACCGCCACAGATACGCAGTATTTT. This chain uses TRBV2 with TRBJ2-3, with 8 nucleotides matching TRBD1. In germline, CDR1 is SNHLY, CDR2 FYNNEI. The CDR3 consists of 15 residues. The junction had 5 bases not matched to a gene; V was cut back by 4 bases and J by 2 bases.

CDR3 in amino acids: CAISESRTDQPQHF. The DNA for the CDR3 is TGTGCCATCAGTGAGTCGAGAACAGATCAGCCCCAGCATTTT. V gene TRBV10-3 combines with J gene TRBJ1-5; D is undetermined. Germline CDR1 ENHRY, CDR2 SYGVKD. V lost 0 bases and J lost 5, with 8 bases in between. The CDR3 is made up of 14 amino acids.

The rearrangement links TRBV7-2 to TRBJ2-1; D is undetermined. The CDR3 is made up of 13 amino acids. Trimming took 1 base from V and 4 from J, leaving 5 bases between them. Looked up from germline, CDR1 is SGHTA and CDR2 is FQGNSA. DNA for the CDR3: TGTGCCAGCAGCTTAGATTCGTACAATGAGCAGTTCTTC. Amino acids: CASSLDSYNEQFF.

This chain uses TRBV2 with TRBJ1-1; TRBD1 matches 8 bases. This CDR3 region has 16 residues. With V trimmed by 3 bases and J by 3 bases, 9 bases remained unmatched. Germline CDR1 and CDR2: SNHLY and FYNNEI. CDR3 protein: CASSDPTGGGDTEAFF. The CDR3, as DNA: TGTGCCAGCAGTGATCCCACAGGGGGTGGGGACACTGAAGCTTTCTTT.

V usage is TRBV30 and J usage is TRBJ2-7, with a weak D call TRBD2 (5 bases). Germline V CDR1 and CDR2: GTSNPN, SVGIG (reference sequence). The CDR3 length is 14 residues. V was clipped by 3 bases and J by 7 bases, with 19 bases between them. CDR3 DNA sequence: TGTGCCTGGAGGGATAGGACTCTTCCCCGGGAGCAGTACTTC. It encodes CAWRDRTLPREQYF.

The chain is built from TRBV4-1 and TRBJ1-5, with TRBD1 identical over 11 bases. Trimming removed 1 base from V and 6 bases from J; junction bases left unmatched: 2. The CDR3 runs to 15 residues. Germline V gene sequence: CDR1 MGHRA, CDR2 YSYEKL. The CDR3 nucleotides read TGCGCCAGCAGCCAAGGGACAGGGGGCGTTCAGCCCCAGCATTTT. It codes for CASSQGTGGVQPQHF.

CDR3 nucleotides: TGTGCCAGCAGCTACTGGGGAGGGTCCCAAGAGACCCAGTACTTC. It specifies CASSYWGGSQETQYF. This chain links TRBV7-9 with TRBJ2-5; 7 bases agree with TRBD2. Trimming took 4 bases from V and 1 from J; bases not matched to a gene: 6. Germline V gene sequence: CDR1 SEHNR, CDR2 FQNEAQ (reference sequence). CDR3 length: 15 residues.

The chain employs TRBV9 and TRBJ2-3; 11 positions match TRBD2. The V gene's germline CDR1 is SGDLS and CDR2 YYNGEE. The CDR3 sequence is 16 residues long. The junction had 5 bases not matched to a gene; V was cut back by 4 bases and J by 1 base. The CDR3 region is CASSPQLAGGTDTQYF. In DNA, the CDR3 is TGTGCCAGCAGCCCCCAACTAGCGGGAGGCACAGATACGCAGTATTTT.

The table lists this clone with a count of one. The chain carries TRBV4-2 and TRBJ2-3; 10 bases are a match to TRBD2. Losses at the gene ends were 4 bases for V and 7 bases for J; bases not matched to a gene: 17. Germline-derived CDR1 and CDR2 are LGHNA and YNFKEQ. There are 18 residues in the CDR3. CDR3 sequence reads: CASSPAGERGGSGYTQYF. In nucleotides, the CDR3 is TGTGCCAGCAGCCCAGCAGGAGAGCGGGGGGGCTCTGGGTATACGCAGTATTTT.

This clone occurred once. The rearrangement joins TRBV7-2 to TRBJ2-2; tentatively, D is TRBD2 (7 bases). Germline assignment: CDR1 SGHTA and CDR2 FQGNSA. The CDR3 has 15 amino acids. The ends were cut back, 7 bases at V and 3 bases at J, with 15 bases in the middle. The CDR3, as DNA: TGTGCCAGCACCTCCACCGGGGGGCACACCGGGGAGCTGTTTTTT. As protein: CASTSTGGHTGELFF.

This clone was observed a single time. The V call is TRBV27, the J call TRBJ2-7; tentative D call: TRBD1 (5 bases). The germline CDR1 and CDR2 sequences are MNHEY and SMNVEV (reference sequence). This CDR3 contains 12 residues. The V gene lost 3 bases and the J gene lost 7 bases, with 10 bases spanning the gap. The chain's CDR3 is CASSFRVGEQYF. CDR3 DNA sequence: TGTGCCAGCAGTTTCAGGGTTGGTGAGCAGTACTTC.